What follows are 8 T cell receptor beta chains derived from one specimen sequenced in a study of regulatory T cells in long-lasting Graves disease (dated by TCRdb to the early 2020s). The library was built by means of multiplex PCR. Sequenced on an Illumina HiSeq 4000. iRepertoire HTBI primers and Arm-PCR amplification of CDR3 regions were used to construct TCR beta libraries. In-frame beta chains were kept once TCRdb had trimmed the public reads at Q25 with fastp and called clones with MiXCR. Identical CDR3 proteins give one entry, which carries the most common genes and DNA. For this sample there are about half a million distinct CDR3 sequences; 12% appear just once. 8% to 10% of the sample goes to the ten largest clones. The sample's time point label, in plain terms: newly diagnosed GD, antithyroid drugs for less than 3 months. For both TCR sequencing and RNA sequencing, RNA was extracted from PBMCs in TRIzol.

In addition, the sample was reused for a study of T cells in Graves' hyperthyroidism and ophthalmopathy.

The input for sequencing was peripheral blood mononuclear cells (PBMCs), taken at new diagnosis, from a patient treated with antithyroid drugs. The receptors were sampled from a woman between 25 and 40 years old with Graves disease. Donor details come from another sample of the same person, matched by shared clones.

V usage is TRBV4-2 and J usage is TRBJ1-3; possible D gene TRBD1, 6 bases. The CDR3 runs 15 residues. Germline V gene sequence: CDR1 LGHNA, CDR2 YNFKEQ. V lost 0 bases and J 4 bases, leaving 10 bases between the germline ends. CDR3 in DNA: TGTGCCAGCAGCCAAGAATCAGGGGCGGGAAACACCATATATTTT. Protein product: CASSQESGAGNTIYF.

This sequence joins TRBV29-1 and TRBJ1-2; 8 bases match TRBD1. This CDR3 has 12 residues. Germline-derived CDR1 and CDR2 are SQVTM and ANQGSEA. V trimming: 3 bases; J trimming: 3 bases; junction bases outside the gene matches: 0. The CDR3 DNA sequence: TGCAGCGTTGAGGACAGGGACTATGGCTACACCTTC. It encodes CSVEDRDYGYTF.

V and J are TRBV20-1 and TRBJ1-1, with D unclear. The CDR3 runs 12 residues. The V and J ends lost 6 bases and 1 base respectively, with 9 bases between them. Germline V lookup: CDR1 DFQATT, CDR2 SNEGSKA (reference sequence). CDR3 sequence (DNA): TGCAGTGCCCCTGATAGGAACACTGAAGCTTTCTTT. Translation gives CSAPDRNTEAFF.

This clonotype was observed at least ten times. The chain links TRBV24-1 to TRBJ1-6; unclear D gene. The CDR3 length is 13 residues. Per germline, CDR1 KGHDR and CDR2 SFDVKD. V lost 2 bases and J 7 bases, leaving 5 bases between the germline ends. CDR3 loop: CATSDSWNSPLHF. The DNA of the CDR3 is TGTGCCACCAGTGATTCCTGGAATTCACCCCTCCACTTT.

J is TRBJ1-2 and V is TRBV28, with 7 positions matching TRBD1. The trim removed 6 bases at V and 4 bases at J, leaving 8 bases unmatched. The CDR3 loop spans 14 amino acids. Germline V gene sequence: CDR1 MDHEN, CDR2 SYDVKM. The DNA for the CDR3 is TGTGCCAGCAGCCCGGGACAGAGCGGCTATGGCTACACCTTC. This codes for CASSPGQSGYGYTF.

The table lists this clonotype with a few counts. It is likely a read error, because the conserved phenylalanine at the end of the CDR3 is missing. This rearrangement joins TRBV20-1 to TRBJ1-2; D is unclear. V shed 2 bases and J shed 2 bases, with 12 bases lying between them. Germline lookup yields CDR1 DFQATT and CDR2 SNEGSKA (reference sequence). This CDR3 region has 14 residues. As DNA, the CDR3 is TGCAGTGCTAGACAACCGGGCTCGAACTATGGCTACACCCTC. It yields the protein CSARQPGSNYGYTL.

This clonotype was recorded at least ten times. The chain employs TRBV6-2 or TRBV6-3 and TRBJ1-4; the D is unclear. Between the trimmed V and J ends, which lost 0 bases and 8 bases, there was a span of 7 bases. Per the germline V gene, CDR1 is MNHEY and CDR2 is SVGEGT. The CDR3 runs to 13 residues. The CDR3 bases are TGTGCCAGCAGTTACTCGAGAGGCGAAAAACTGTTTTTT. Translated, it gives CASSYSRGEKLFF.

This clonotype was picked up many times. The chain links TRBV12-3 or TRBV12-4 to TRBJ2-7, with TRBD2 identical over 8 bases. CDR3 length: 15 residues. V lost 6 bases and J lost 4; bases outside the gene matches: 11. CDR3 nucleotide sequence: TGTGCCAGCAGCCAGCAAGGACTAGCACTTTACGAGCAGTACTTC. Amino acids: CASSQQGLALYEQYF.